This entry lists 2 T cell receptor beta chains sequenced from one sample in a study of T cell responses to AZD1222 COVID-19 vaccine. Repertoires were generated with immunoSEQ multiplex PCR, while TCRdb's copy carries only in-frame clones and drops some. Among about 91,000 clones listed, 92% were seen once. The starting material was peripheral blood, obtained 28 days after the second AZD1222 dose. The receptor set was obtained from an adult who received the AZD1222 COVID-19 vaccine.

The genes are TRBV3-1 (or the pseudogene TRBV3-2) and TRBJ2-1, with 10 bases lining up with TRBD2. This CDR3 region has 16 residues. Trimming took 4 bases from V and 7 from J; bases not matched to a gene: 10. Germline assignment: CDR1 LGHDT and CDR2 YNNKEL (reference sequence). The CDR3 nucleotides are TGTGCCAGCAGCCGCCTCGGGAGCGGGGGGGCTAATGAGCAGTTCTTC. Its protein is CASSRLGSGGANEQFF.

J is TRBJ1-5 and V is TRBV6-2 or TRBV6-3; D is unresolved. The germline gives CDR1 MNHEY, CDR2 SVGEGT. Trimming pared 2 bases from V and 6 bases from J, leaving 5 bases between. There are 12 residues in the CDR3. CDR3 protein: CASSYAGQPQHF. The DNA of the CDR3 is TGTGCCAGCAGTTACGCTGGTCAGCCCCAGCATTTT.